This TCR beta chain was documented in a study of long-term antiretroviral therapy in people with HIV. General study findings and limits: HIV repertoires showed narrower CDR3 length ranges than controls. Diversity measured after ART increased yet remained under transplant donor controls. The ART regimens used between the mid-2000s and the late 2010s may be less effective than current ones.

The V end was cut by 5 bases, the J end by 0 bases, with 15 bases between. This CDR3 is built from 16 residues. Germline loops: CDR1 SNHLY, CDR2 FYNNEI. On this clone: Its antigen remains unknown.

An immunoSEQ assay, version v3.0, was performed at survey level. Sequencing was directed toward 40,000-50,000 T-cell genomes in each sample. Sequenced by immunoSEQ multiplex PCR; TCRdb stores in-frame clones only, minus some. The sample lists around 13,000 clones; roughly 82% were seen once. Sequences were derived from unsorted PBMCs, sampled 1.8 years before starting antiretroviral therapy. This rearrangement joins TRBV2 to TRBJ2-3; D is perhaps TRBD1 (6 bases). The receptor was isolated from a woman aged 40 to 50 with HIV. For the CDR3, the DNA is TGTGCCAGCAGTTTGTTGACAGGATCTAGCACAGATACGCAGTATTTT. As protein: CASSLLTGSSTDTQYF.